Listed here are 20 T cell receptor beta chains from one sample, sequenced in a study of Graves' ophthalmopathy and Graves' hyperthyroidism. The sequenced template was RNA, covering the TCR beta CDR3 region. Amplification began with first-round RT-PCR using HTBI primers, then second-round multiplex PCR was performed. Via MiXCR, TCRdb re-called the multiplex PCR reads, giving one row per CDR3 protein. This table holds approximately 640,000 distinct CDR3 sequences, roughly 41% found once. The source material was peripheral blood. The receptor set was obtained from an adult man with Graves' ophthalmopathy.

This clonotype was seen at least ten times. V gene TRBV10-3 combines with J gene TRBJ2-7; possible D gene TRBD2, 6 bases. With 5 bases removed from V and 3 bases from J, the gap between germline ends came to 11 bases. Germline V gene data show CDR1 as ENHRY and CDR2 as SYGVKD. The CDR3 covers 13 residues. CDR3 nucleotide sequence: TGTGCCATCAGTCCTCGGGAGTTCTACGAGCAGTACTTC. This encodes CAISPREFYEQYF.

The sample holds many counts of this clonotype. This rearrangement joins TRBV2 to TRBJ1-3; unclear D gene. Trimming took off 3 bases at V and 0 bases at J, with 6 bases between the two ends. The CDR3 is 14 residues long. CDR1 and CDR2 from the germline V gene are SNHLY and FYNNEI. The CDR3 DNA follows: TGTGCCAGCAGTGATAACAACTCTGGAAACACCATATATTTT. It codes for CASSDNNSGNTIYF.

This clonotype was seen at least ten times. The chain is built from TRBV7-2 and TRBJ1-3, with D tentatively TRBD1 (5 bases). Trimming took 1 base from V and 4 from J, leaving 11 bases between them. Germline V CDR1 and CDR2: SGHTA, FQGNSA. The CDR3 sequence is 15 residues long. In nucleotides, the CDR3 is TGTGCCAGCAGCTTAGTTACAGGACTGGGAAACACCATATATTTT. Protein: CASSLVTGLGNTIYF.

In this sample, this clonotype turned up many times. The gene calls are TRBV29-1 and TRBJ1-1, with 8 bases identical to TRBD1. The CDR3 extends over 13 amino acids. With V trimmed by 6 bases and J by 0 bases, 3 bases remained unmatched. Per germline, CDR1 SQVTM and CDR2 ANQGSEA. CDR3 DNA sequence: TGCAGCGTCTCAGGGGGCCTGAACACTGAAGCTTTCTTT. It encodes CSVSGGLNTEAFF. Full variable domain (missing parts from reference TRBV29-1 and TRBJ1-1): SAVISQKPSRDICQRGTSLTIQCQVDSQVTMMFWYRQQPGQSLTLIATANQGSEATYESGFVIDKFPISRPNLTFSTLTVSNMSPEDSSIYLCSVSGGLNTEAFFGQGTRLTVV.

Ten or more counts support this clonotype. This sequence joins TRBV10-3 and TRBJ1-2; the D is unclear. V was shortened by 1 base and J by 0 bases, with 9 bases between the two germline ends. CDR1 ENHRY and CDR2 SYGVKD come from the germline V gene. The CDR3 is 15 amino acids. CDR3 DNA: TGTGCCATCAGTGAGTGGACCAAAACTAACTATGGCTACACCTTC. This codes for CAISEWTKTNYGYTF.

In its sample, this clonotype was seen a few times. The chain carries TRBV4-2 and TRBJ2-3; TRBD2 matches at 11 bases. In germline, CDR1 is LGHNA, CDR2 YNFKEQ. The CDR3 sequence is 14 residues long. V shed 6 bases and J 2 bases; nucleotides not matched to a gene: 1. CDR3 bases: TGTGCCAGCAGGGGACTAGCGGTCACAGATACGCAGTATTTT. It codes for CASRGLAVTDTQYF.

This clonotype showed up many times. CDR3 sequence (DNA): TGCAGTGCTAGAGATGAGGAAAACTATGGCTACACCTTC. The encoded protein is CSARDEENYGYTF. The gene calls are TRBV20-1 and TRBJ1-2; the D is unclear. Trimming stripped 0 bases from V and 2 bases from J, with 7 bases between. The CDR3 is made up of 13 amino acids. Looked up from germline, CDR1 is DFQATT and CDR2 is SNEGSKA (reference sequence).

This sequence joins TRBV24-1 and TRBJ2-2; 11 nucleotides agree with TRBD1. Germline CDR1 reads KGHDR; CDR2 reads SFDVKD. CDR3 length: 17 amino acids. With 2 bases clipped from V and 6 bases from J, the junction kept 7 bases outside the gene matches. The CDR3 DNA follows: TGTGCCACCAGTGATTGGACAGGGGGCGCCTATTCCGGGGAGCTGTTTTTT. Residues: CATSDWTGGAYSGELFF.

The chain has TRBV7-9 and TRBJ2-2; a possible D gene is TRBD1 (6 bases). From germline, CDR1 is SEHNR and CDR2 FQNEAQ (reference sequence). This CDR3 region has 15 residues. V was pared by 4 bases and J by 5 bases, with 14 bases between. The CDR3 is CASSSIWGRTGELFF. The CDR3 bases are TGTGCCAGCAGCTCTATCTGGGGGCGGACCGGGGAGCTGTTTTTT.

Notes on this clonotype: A much larger clone differs from this one at a single base, so this may be a read error. V usage is TRBV20-1 and J usage is TRBJ2-5, with D perhaps TRBD2 (6 bases). V was pared by 1 base and J by 9 bases, with 15 bases between. The CDR3 has 13 amino acids. Looked up from germline, CDR1 is DFQATT and CDR2 is SNEGSKA (reference sequence). CDR3 sequence (DNA): TGCAGTGCTAGAGGGGCGATAGGGGAGGCCCAGTACTTC. Translation: CSARGAIGEAQYF.

This clonotype has more than one count but fewer than ten. The gene calls are TRBV5-1 and TRBJ2-7; D might be TRBD2 (5 bases). The CDR3 extends over 13 amino acids. Trimming shortened V by 3 bases and J by 7 bases, and 14 bases separated the two germline ends. Germline V CDR1 and CDR2: SGHRS, YFSETQ. The CDR3 loop is CASSYDRSGEQYF. CDR3 sequence (DNA): TGCGCCAGCAGCTATGATCGATCGGGGGAGCAGTACTTC.

Note on this clonotype: This may come from a read error, since a much larger clone is one base off. The conserved final phenylalanine or tryptophan is absent from the CDR3, which likely points to a read error. This chain joins TRBV5-1 and TRBJ2-5; the D call may be TRBD1 or TRBD2 (5 bases each). Per germline, CDR1 SGHRS and CDR2 YFSETQ. The CDR3 sequence is 15 residues long. This chain's CDR3 is CASSLGSGGKETQYV. DNA for the CDR3: TGTGCCAGCAGCTTGGGCTCTGGGGGTAAAGAGACCCAGTACGTC.

In this sample, this clonotype turned up many times. The CDR3 region has the DNA TGCGCCAGCAGCTTGGCGGGGGGCTCGGTCGGCGAGCAGTACTTC. Translating gives CASSLAGGSVGEQYF. The J gene is TRBJ2-7, the V gene TRBV5-1; tentative D call: TRBD2 (7 bases). The CDR3 runs 15 residues. Between the trimmed V and J ends, which lost 0 bases and 6 bases, there was a span of 16 bases. Germline CDR1 is SGHRS and CDR2 is YFSETQ.

This clonotype was seen at least ten times. The chain is built from TRBV7-2 and TRBJ1-1; TRBD1 might be the D (6 bases). The germline V gene encodes CDR1 SGHTA and CDR2 FQGNSA. V was trimmed by 7 bases and J by 2 bases, leaving 17 bases between them. CDR3 size: 15 residues. The CDR3 bases are TGTGCCAGCACCTCTCGAGGGACACCTAACACTGAAGCTTTCTTT. Residues: CASTSRGTPNTEAFF.

This clonotype was detected many times. V gene TRBV27 combines with J gene TRBJ2-7, with 8 bases aligning to TRBD1. CDR1 is MNHEY and CDR2 is SMNVEV in the germline V gene (reference sequence). V dropped 5 bases and J dropped 0; count of bases not matched to a gene: 3. The CDR3 is made up of 14 amino acids. DNA for the CDR3: TGTGCCAGCAGTCCAACAGGGGGCTCCTACGAGCAGTACTTC. Residues: CASSPTGGSYEQYF.

The table lists this clonotype with many counts. This chain links TRBV2 with TRBJ2-7; no definite D call. The V gene lost 5 bases and the J gene lost 4 bases, with 6 bases spanning the gap. The CDR3 totals 11 residues. Germline values: CDR1 SNHLY, CDR2 FYNNEI. CDR3 coding DNA: TGTGCCAGCAGTCCAAAATACGAGCAGTACTTC. Residues: CASSPKYEQYF.

This clonotype was detected many times. The chain carries TRBV2 and TRBJ1-1, with a possible D match to TRBD1 (5 bases). V lost 3 bases and J lost 9, with 14 bases in between. The CDR3 totals 13 residues. Looked up from germline, CDR1 is SNHLY and CDR2 is FYNNEI. The CDR3 region has the DNA TGTGCCAGCAGTGATGGGGGAGTCGGGAAAGCTTTCTTT. Its protein product is CASSDGGVGKAFF.

In its sample, this clonotype was seen many times. V gene TRBV7-2 combines with J gene TRBJ1-2; no clear D gene. CDR3 length: 14 residues. Germline loops: CDR1 SGHTA, CDR2 FQGNSA. Trimming cost V 7 bases and J 7 bases, with 19 bases left between them. CDR3 in DNA: TGTGCCAGCACCCCCGGGAACTCGGAAGGTGGCTACACCTTC. Translated, it gives CASTPGNSEGGYTF.

J is TRBJ1-2 and V is TRBV2; no clear D. Germline V gives CDR1 SNHLY, CDR2 FYNNEI. The CDR3 is 14 amino acids. The V end was cut by 5 bases, the J end by 2 bases, with 12 bases between. CDR3 residues: CASSSQWANYGYTF. As DNA, the CDR3 is TGTGCCAGCAGTTCGCAGTGGGCGAACTATGGCTACACCTTC. Full variable domain (remainder filled in from reference TRBV2 and TRBJ1-2): EPEVTQTPSHQVTQMGQEVILRCVPISNHLYFYWYRQILGQKVEFLVSFYNNEISEKSEIFDDQFSVERPDGSNFTLKIRSTKLEDSAMYFCASSSQWANYGYTFGSGTRLTVV.

For this clonotype: An end of the junction does not agree with germline; a read error may underlie this. This chain connects TRBV5-1 to TRBJ2-7; TRBD1 agrees at 9 bases. This CDR3 has 15 residues. The germline gives CDR1 SGHRS, CDR2 YFSETQ. CDR3 sequence: CSSSLGTGSSYEQYF. CDR3 sequence (DNA): TGCTCCAGCAGCCTAGGGACAGGGAGCTCCTACGAGCAGTACTTC.